This T cell receptor beta chain came from a study of shared clonotypes between healthy human individuals. Turning to the study itself: CD4 naive and CD4 memory each took three plates per donor, while CD8 naive took two and CD8 memory one.

Measured with immunoSEQ multiplex PCR; TCRdb has only the in-frame clones, and not every one. The repertoire holds 1,500,000 or so clones, with around 98.5% as singletons. V was cut by 7 bases and J by 1 base, with 12 bases left in between. The germline V gene encodes CDR1 MNHEY and CDR2 SVGAGI. The length of the CDR3 is 14 residues. The source of this sequence is a man aged 30 to 39 in good health. The sample taken for sequencing was naive CD4+ T cells sorted from blood. The sample's subset: CD45RA+ positively selected. This chain uses TRBV6-5 with TRBJ2-3, with D perhaps TRBD2 (5 bases). CDR3 amino acids: CASKAEPGTDTQYF. The DNA of the CDR3 is TGTGCCAGCAAAGCGGAGCCCGGCACAGATACGCAGTATTTT.